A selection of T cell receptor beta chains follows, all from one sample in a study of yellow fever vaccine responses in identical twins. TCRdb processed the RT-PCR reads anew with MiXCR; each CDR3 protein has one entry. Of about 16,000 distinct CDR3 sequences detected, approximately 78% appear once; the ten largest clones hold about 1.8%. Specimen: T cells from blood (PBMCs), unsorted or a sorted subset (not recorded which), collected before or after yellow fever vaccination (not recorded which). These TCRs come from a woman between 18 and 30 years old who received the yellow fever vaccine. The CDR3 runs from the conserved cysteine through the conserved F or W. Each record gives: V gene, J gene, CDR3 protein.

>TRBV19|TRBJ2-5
CASSRDQETQYF
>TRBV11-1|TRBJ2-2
CASSSRLAGGTGELFF
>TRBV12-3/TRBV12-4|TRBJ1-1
CASSFVGQAMNTEAFF
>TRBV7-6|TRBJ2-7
CASSKDRSYEQYF
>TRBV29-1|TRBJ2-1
CSVEQHNEQFF
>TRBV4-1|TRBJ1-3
CASSQSDLTGNTIYF
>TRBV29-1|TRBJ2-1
CSVEALALIF
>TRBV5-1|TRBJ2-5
CASSLTGRQETQYF
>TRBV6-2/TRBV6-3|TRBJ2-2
CASTASGELFF
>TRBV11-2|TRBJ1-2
CASSARQINYGYTF
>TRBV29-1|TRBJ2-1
CSAADMPYNEQFF
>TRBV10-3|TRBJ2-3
CAISESTSGVITDTQYF
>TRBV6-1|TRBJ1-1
CASRPGTGGEGEAFF
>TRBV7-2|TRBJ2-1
CASSLAPNEQFF
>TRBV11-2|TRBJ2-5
CASSFRPLSGQETQYF
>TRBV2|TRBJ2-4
CASSRTFLAKNIQYF
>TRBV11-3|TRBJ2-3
CASSALAGRTDTQYF
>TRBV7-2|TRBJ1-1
CASSNQYNTEAFF
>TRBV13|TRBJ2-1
CASSSSGDYNEQFF
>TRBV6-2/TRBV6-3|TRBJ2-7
CASSYSTSGKYEQYF
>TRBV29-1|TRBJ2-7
CSVATGQGTYEQYF
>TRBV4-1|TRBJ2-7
CASSHPIAGGSYEQYF
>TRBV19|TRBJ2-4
CASSTLAGGVAKNIQYF
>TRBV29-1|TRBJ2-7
CSVEDGRGPEQYF
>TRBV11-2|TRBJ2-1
CASSSGLAARYNEQFF
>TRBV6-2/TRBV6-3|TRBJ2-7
CASSYQGTSGRASPYEQYF
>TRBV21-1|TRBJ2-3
CASSRPSGGSTDTQYF
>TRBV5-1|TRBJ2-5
CASSSGSVWQETQYF
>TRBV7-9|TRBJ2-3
CASSFGQGGTDTQYF
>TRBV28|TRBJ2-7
CASSYSGRDQYF
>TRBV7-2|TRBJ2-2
CASSFGAGGTGELFF
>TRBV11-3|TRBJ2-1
CASSKVDEQFF